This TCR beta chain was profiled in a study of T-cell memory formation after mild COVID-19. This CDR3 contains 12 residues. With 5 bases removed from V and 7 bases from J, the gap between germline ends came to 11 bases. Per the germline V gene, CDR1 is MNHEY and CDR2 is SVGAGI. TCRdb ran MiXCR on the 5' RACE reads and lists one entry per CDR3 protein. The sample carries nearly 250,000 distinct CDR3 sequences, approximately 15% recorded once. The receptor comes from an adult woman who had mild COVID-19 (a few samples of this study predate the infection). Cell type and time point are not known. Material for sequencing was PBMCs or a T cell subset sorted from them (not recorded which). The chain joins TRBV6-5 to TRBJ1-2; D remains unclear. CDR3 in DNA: TGTGCCAGCAGTGGGAGGAAGGCTGGCTACACCTTC. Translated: CASSGRKAGYTF.